A single sample is the source of the 14 T cell receptor beta chains below, sequenced in a study of vaccination effects on CD4 cells after COVID-19. The antigens for these receptors are not known. Generated by immunoSEQ multiplex PCR, the TCRdb table keeps only in-frame clones and is missing some. Of tens of thousands of clones in the sample, around 70% are singletons; the top ten hold under 2.5%. Following 10 days of culture, CD4+ T cells were isolated. Participants each got two BNT162b2 or mRNA-1273 vaccine doses. The sample was CD4+ T cells from PBMCs cultured without peptide, taken after COVID-19 vaccination. The source is a human donor who received a COVID-19 vaccine.

The chain links TRBV6-5 to TRBJ1-5, with D tentatively TRBD1 (5 bases). V was shortened by 0 bases and J by 4 bases, with 10 bases between the two germline ends. This CDR3 is built from 15 residues. In germline, CDR1 is MNHEY, CDR2 SVGAGI. DNA of the CDR3: TGTGCCAGCAGTTACTCGAGTGGGGGGAATCAGCCCCAGCATTTT. It translates to CASSYSSGGNQPQHF.

For the CDR3, the DNA is TGCGCCAGCAGCTTTAACCGGGACGGATTTGAGGTCGGGGAGCTGTTTTTT. Amino acid sequence: CASSFNRDGFEVGELFF. The V gene is TRBV5-1, the J gene TRBJ2-2; either TRBD1 or TRBD2 may fit D (5 bases each). Trimming took 2 bases from V and 7 from J, leaving 21 bases between them. Germline CDR1 is SGHRS and CDR2 is YFSETQ. This CDR3 has 17 amino acids.

This rearrangement joins TRBV5-1 to TRBJ2-2; either TRBD1 or TRBD2 may fit D (5 bases each). The CDR3 contains 15 residues. V was shortened by 4 bases and J by 0 bases, with 10 bases between the two germline ends. Germline CDR1 reads SGHRS; CDR2 reads YFSETQ. The DNA of the CDR3 is TGCGCCAGCAGCACCGGGACGGCGAACACCGGGGAGCTGTTTTTT. Its translation is CASSTGTANTGELFF.

J is TRBJ2-5 and V is TRBV14; possibly TRBD2 for D (6 bases). Germline lookup yields CDR1 SGHDN and CDR2 FVKESK. Trimming took 4 bases from V and 3 from J, leaving 15 bases between them. The CDR3 has 15 residues. CDR3 sequence: CASSPPVGGEETQYF. CDR3 bases: TGTGCCAGCAGCCCGCCGGTCGGGGGTGAAGAGACCCAGTACTTC.

The V call is TRBV2, the J call TRBJ2-5; TRBD2 is a possible D gene (6 bases). Trimming took off 8 bases at V and 5 bases at J, with 15 bases between the two ends. CDR3 length: 13 amino acids. Looked up from germline, CDR1 is SNHLY and CDR2 is FYNNEI. For the CDR3, the DNA is TGTGCCAGCGAGGTTGTCGGGGGTGAGACCCAGTACTTC. Its translation is CASEVVGGETQYF.

This chain uses TRBV7-2 with TRBJ1-2, with D possibly being TRBD1 (5 bases). The CDR3 contains 15 residues. Germline CDR1 is SGHTA and CDR2 is FQGNSA. V was trimmed by 2 bases and J by 4 bases, leaving 14 bases between them. CDR3 sequence: CASSLIGAGTYGYTF. DNA for the CDR3: TGTGCCAGCAGCTTAATTGGGGCAGGGACCTATGGCTACACCTTC.

The chain has TRBV9 and TRBJ2-1; 8 bases agree with TRBD1. Losses at the gene ends were 2 bases for V and 4 bases for J; bases not matched to a gene: 5. This CDR3 comprises 15 residues. CDR1 and CDR2 (germline): SGDLS, YYNGEE. CDR3 sequence (DNA): TGTGCCAGCAGCGTCGGGACAGGTAGTTACAATGAGCAGTTCTTC. Translation gives CASSVGTGSYNEQFF. The full variable domain, its missing parts supplied by reference TRBV9 and TRBJ2-1, is DSGVTQTPKHLITATGQRVTLRCSPRSGDLSVYWYQQSLDQGLQFLIQYYNGEERAKGNILERFSAQQFPDLHSELNLSSLELGDSALYFCASSVGTGSYNEQFFGPGTRLTVL.

This clone is a singleton in its sample. The chain links TRBV6-5 to TRBJ1-5; TRBD1 is a possible D gene (5 bases). Germline values: CDR1 MNHEY, CDR2 SVGAGI. Trimming left V 7 bases short and J 7 bases short, with 11 bases between. The CDR3 spans 12 residues. The CDR3 bases are TGTGCCAGCATCCAGGGAGGACAGCCCCAGCATTTT. It translates to CASIQGGQPQHF.

The chain has TRBV29-1 and TRBJ1-3, with a possible D match to TRBD1 (5 bases). Trimming removed 1 base from V and 2 bases from J, with 6 bases in between. Germline-derived CDR1 and CDR2 are SQVTM and ANQGSEA. The CDR3 sequence is 13 residues long. The CDR3 region has the DNA TGCAGCGTTGAAGTGGGGGCTGGAAACACCATATATTTT. It is translated as CSVEVGAGNTIYF.

This clone turned up a few times. V is TRBV11-2 and J is TRBJ2-7, with 7 bases identical to TRBD1. Trimming removed 5 bases from V and 6 bases from J; junction bases left unmatched: 7. This CDR3 contains 13 residues. Germline assignment: CDR1 SGHAT and CDR2 FQNNGV. CDR3 sequence reads: CASSQQGHLEQYV. The CDR3 DNA sequence: TGTGCCAGCAGCCAACAGGGGCATCTCGAGCAGTACGTC.

V gene TRBV6-5 combines with J gene TRBJ2-3, with D hard to call. The CDR3 is made up of 11 amino acids. Trimming removed 7 bases from V and 0 bases from J, with 2 bases in between. From germline, CDR1 is MNHEY and CDR2 SVGAGI. As DNA, the CDR3 is TGTGCCAGCACAAGCACAGATACGCAGTATTTT. It codes for CASTSTDTQYF.

The rearrangement uses TRBV6-2 or TRBV6-3 and TRBJ1-1; D may be TRBD1 (6 bases). Germline CDR1 reads MNHEY; CDR2 reads SVGEGT. V gave up 0 bases and J gave up 4 bases, with 9 bases separating them. The CDR3 sequence is 14 residues long. CDR3 amino acids: CASSYSTGSTEAFF. DNA of the CDR3: TGTGCCAGCAGTTACTCTACAGGGTCCACTGAAGCTTTCTTT.

The J gene is TRBJ2-3, the V gene TRBV7-2, with no clear D. Trimming removed 3 bases at V and 2 bases at J, with 12 bases between. The CDR3 runs to 15 residues. Looked up from germline, CDR1 is SGHTA and CDR2 is FQGNSA. The CDR3 sequence: CASSFQNSNTDTQYF. As DNA, the CDR3 is TGTGCCAGCAGCTTCCAAAATAGTAACACAGATACGCAGTATTTT.

This sequence joins TRBV6-5 and TRBJ2-1; D gene unclear. Germline V gene sequence: CDR1 MNHEY, CDR2 SVGAGI. This CDR3 comprises 13 residues. Trimming pared 2 bases from V and 9 bases from J, leaving 11 bases between. CDR3 loop: CASSYDRVGEQFF. The DNA for the CDR3 is TGTGCCAGCAGTTACGATAGGGTCGGTGAGCAGTTCTTC.